One TCR beta chain is described in this entry. What it binds is unknown. This sample was included in a study of CD8 T cells in ankylosing spondylitis. Overall study results and limits: A TCR beta motif made of about 8 highly homologous variants seemed typical of ankylosing spondylitis blood. Relatively scarce in peripheral blood, disease-linked clones were CD8+.

Per germline, CDR1 SGHKS and CDR2 YYEKEE (reference sequence). This CDR3 contains 14 residues. Trimming stripped 4 bases from V and 1 base from J, with 12 bases between. Scientists made TCR beta libraries using quantitative 5'-RACE with molecular barcodes. TCRdb used MiXCR to reprocess the 5' RACE reads, holding one entry per CDR3 protein. The sample has some 700,000 distinct CDR3 sequences; 19% are singletons. Sequencing was done on a sample of blood, either unsorted or a sorted T cell fraction (not recorded which). This clonotype was sampled from a male donor with ankylosing spondylitis. This sequence joins TRBV5-5 and TRBJ2-7; TRBD1 might be the D (5 bases). The CDR3 coding sequence is TGTGCCAGCAGCCAGCAGGGTGGGTCCTACGAGCAGTACTTC. This codes for CASSQQGGSYEQYF.